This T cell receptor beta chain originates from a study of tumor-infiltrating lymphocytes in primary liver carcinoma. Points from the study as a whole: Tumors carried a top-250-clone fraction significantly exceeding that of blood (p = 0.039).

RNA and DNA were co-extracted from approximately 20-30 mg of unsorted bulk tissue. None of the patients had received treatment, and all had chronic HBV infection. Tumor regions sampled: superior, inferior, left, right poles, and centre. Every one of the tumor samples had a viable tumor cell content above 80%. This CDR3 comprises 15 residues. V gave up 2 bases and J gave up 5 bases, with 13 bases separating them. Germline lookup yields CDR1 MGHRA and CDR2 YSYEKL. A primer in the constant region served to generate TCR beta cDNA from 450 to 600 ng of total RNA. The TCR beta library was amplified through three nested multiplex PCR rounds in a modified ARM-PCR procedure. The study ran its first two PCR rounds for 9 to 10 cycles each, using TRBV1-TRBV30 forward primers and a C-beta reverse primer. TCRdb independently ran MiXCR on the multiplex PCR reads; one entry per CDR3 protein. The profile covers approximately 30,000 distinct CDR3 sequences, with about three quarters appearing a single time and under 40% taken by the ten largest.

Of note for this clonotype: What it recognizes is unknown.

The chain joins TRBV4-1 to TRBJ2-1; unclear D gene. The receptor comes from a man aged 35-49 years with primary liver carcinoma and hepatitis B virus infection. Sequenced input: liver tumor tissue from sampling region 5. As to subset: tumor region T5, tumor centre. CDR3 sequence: CASSQSTGCNNEQFF. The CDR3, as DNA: TGCGCCAGCAGCCAAAGCACCGGATGTAACAATGAGCAGTTCTTC.